These 31 T cell receptor beta chains were all obtained from the same sample, sequenced in a study of blood T cell repertoires in COVID-19. The method was immunoSEQ multiplex PCR; TCRdb's version includes in-frame clones alone and lacks a portion of them. Among 300,000 to 350,000 clones listed, more than 80% were seen once. Sequenced sample: peripheral blood. Receptors originate from a woman in her twenties or thirties with COVID-19, enrolled during active disease.

This chain links TRBV4-3 with TRBJ2-7; 10 nucleotides align to TRBD2. Trimming cost V 1 base and J 4 bases; bases outside gene matches: 4. Per germline, CDR1 LGHNA and CDR2 YSLEER. The CDR3 extends over 15 amino acids. CDR3 loop: CASSQGAGGGYEQYF. As DNA, the CDR3 is TGCGCCAGCAGCCAAGGAGCGGGAGGGGGTTACGAGCAGTACTTC.

In its sample, this clone was seen a few times. The rearrangement links TRBV29-1 to TRBJ2-1, with 11 bases aligning to TRBD1. The J segment lost 9 bases and the V segment lost 7 bases, leaving 11 bases of the junction unmatched. CDR1 is SQVTM, CDR2 ANQGSEA, per germline. The CDR3 consists of 14 residues. CDR3: CSGFSRTGGFEQFF. CDR3 DNA: TGCAGCGGATTCTCCCGGACAGGGGGCTTTGAGCAGTTCTTC.

The V gene is TRBV5-5, the J gene TRBJ2-1; D uncertain. Trimming took off 0 bases at V and 0 bases at J, with 4 bases between the two ends. Germline V CDR1 and CDR2: SGHKS, YYEKEE (reference sequence). The CDR3 spans 14 residues. CDR3 DNA: TGTGCCAGCAGCTTGGTCGGCTCCTACAATGAGCAGTTCTTC. This gives the protein CASSLVGSYNEQFF.

This clone is a singleton in its sample. This chain connects TRBV18 to TRBJ2-2; 14 bases fit TRBD2. This CDR3 region has 17 residues. Per germline, CDR1 KGHSH and CDR2 LQKENI. V lost 4 bases, J lost 3 bases, and 4 bases stayed unmatched. The CDR3 region is CASSHGLAGGHTGELFF. CDR3 in DNA: TGTGCCAGCTCACACGGACTAGCGGGAGGCCACACCGGGGAGCTGTTTTTT.

V is TRBV4-1 and J is TRBJ2-7, with 10 nucleotides matching TRBD2. CDR1 and CDR2 (germline): MGHRA, YSYEKL. Losses at the gene ends were 4 bases for V and 4 bases for J; bases not matched to a gene: 7. This CDR3 spans 15 amino acids. The CDR3: CASSLLAGALYEQYF. The CDR3 nucleotides read TGCGCCAGCAGCCTTCTAGCGGGGGCTTTATACGAGCAGTACTTC.

This rearrangement joins TRBV3-1 (or the pseudogene TRBV3-2) to TRBJ2-2; 10 bases line up with TRBD2. This CDR3 is built from 17 residues. V lost 2 bases to trimming and J lost 4 bases; unmatched junction nucleotides: 7. Germline CDR1 reads LGHDT; CDR2 reads YNNKEL (reference sequence). This chain's CDR3 is CASSQRAGGPSTGELFF. CDR3 nucleotides: TGTGCCAGCAGCCAACGAGCGGGAGGGCCCAGCACCGGGGAGCTGTTTTTT.

This rearrangement joins TRBV6-5 to TRBJ1-3; 7 nucleotides agree with TRBD1. Germline V gene lookup returns CDR1 MNHEY and CDR2 SVGAGI. V gave up 3 bases and J gave up 4 bases; unmatched junction bases: 6. The CDR3 covers 15 residues. CDR3 sequence reads: CASSYSGTDGNTIYF. CDR3 sequence (DNA): TGTGCCAGCAGTTATTCCGGGACAGACGGAAACACCATATATTTT.

This chain connects TRBV25-1 to TRBJ1-2, with 11 positions matching TRBD1. Trimming removed 4 bases from V and 5 bases from J; junction bases left unmatched: 9. This CDR3 contains 16 residues. Germline-derived CDR1 and CDR2 are MGHDK and SYGVNS. The CDR3, as DNA: TGTGCCAGCAGTGGATACCACCGGGACAGGGGGTATGGCTACACCTTC. Its protein product is CASSGYHRDRGYGYTF.

The J gene is TRBJ2-1, the V gene TRBV5-4; a possible D gene is TRBD2 (6 bases). V was pared by 4 bases and J by 0 bases, with 14 bases between. The length of the CDR3 is 16 residues. In germline, CDR1 is SGHNT, CDR2 YYREEE (reference sequence). CDR3 in amino acids: CASSTVVGSSYNEQFF. The DNA of the CDR3 is TGTGCCAGCAGCACGGTAGTCGGGAGCTCCTACAATGAGCAGTTCTTC.

The rearrangement uses TRBV7-6 and TRBJ1-1, with D tentatively TRBD1 (5 bases). The germline V gene encodes CDR1 SGHVS and CDR2 FNYEAQ. The length of the CDR3 is 16 residues. Trimming took 1 base from V and 5 from J, leaving 17 bases between them. As DNA, the CDR3 is TGTGCCAGCAGCTTAGGGCAACCGGGGGGAACAACTGAAGCTTTCTTT. As protein: CASSLGQPGGTTEAFF.

The rearrangement uses TRBV18 and TRBJ2-5, with 8 bases identical to TRBD1. The V segment lost 4 bases and the J segment 5 bases; nucleotides outside the gene matches: 9. The CDR3 has 15 residues. Germline lookup yields CDR1 KGHSH and CDR2 LQKENI. CDR3 DNA: TGTGCCAGCTCACGAAATCAGGGGGCAGGGGAGACCCAGTACTTC. It translates to CASSRNQGAGETQYF.

In nucleotides, the CDR3 is TGTGCCAGCATGGGGGCAGGGGGCGCCTATGGCTACACCTTC. Its translation is CASMGAGGAYGYTF. The genes are TRBV25-1 and TRBJ1-2; 8 bases line up with TRBD1. The CDR3 has 14 amino acids. V shed 7 bases, J shed 4 bases, and the junction held 8 bases outside the gene matches. CDR1 is MGHDK and CDR2 is SYGVNS in the germline V gene.

The chain employs TRBV7-9 and TRBJ2-1, with 9 positions matching TRBD2. V was clipped by 1 base and J by 4 bases; unmatched bases: 2. This CDR3 has 15 amino acids. The V gene's germline CDR1 is SEHNR and CDR2 FQNEAQ (reference sequence). DNA for the CDR3: TGTGCCAGCAGCTTAGGTAGCGGGAGTTACAATGAGCAGTTCTTC. Amino acid sequence: CASSLGSGSYNEQFF.

The genes are TRBV18 and TRBJ1-4; D is possibly TRBD1 (5 bases). Germline V CDR1 and CDR2: KGHSH, LQKENI. Trimming shortened V by 7 bases and J by 8 bases, and 5 bases separated the two germline ends. The CDR3 consists of 10 residues. CDR3 loop: CASWGEKLFF. CDR3 bases: TGTGCCAGCTGGGGCGAAAAACTGTTTTTT.

This clone was observed a single time. The chain couples TRBV12-3 or TRBV12-4 to TRBJ1-2; no reliable D call. Trimming pared 2 bases from V and 2 bases from J, leaving 6 bases between. The CDR3 has 13 residues. The CDR3 loop reads CASSLSGNYGYTF. The CDR3 DNA reads TGTGCCAGCAGTTTATCCGGGAACTATGGCTACACCTTC.

The CDR3 protein is CASSGTSGSTYNEQFF. For the CDR3, the DNA is TGCGCCAGCAGTGGGACTAGCGGGAGCACCTACAATGAGCAGTTCTTC. V and J are TRBV10-1 and TRBJ2-1, with 13 positions matching TRBD2. The CDR3 runs to 16 residues. CDR1 WNHNN and CDR2 SYGVQD come from the germline V gene (reference sequence). Trimming at V came to 4 bases and at J to 2 bases, leaving 2 bases not matched to a gene.

V gene TRBV20-1 combines with J gene TRBJ2-2; D call uncertain. Trimming stripped 3 bases from V and 7 bases from J, with 12 bases between. The V gene's germline CDR1 is DFQATT and CDR2 SNEGSKA (reference sequence). The CDR3 has 13 amino acids. CDR3 in amino acids: CSASDVSGGELFF. The CDR3 nucleotides are TGCAGTGCTAGTGACGTTTCGGGCGGGGAGCTGTTTTTT.

V usage is TRBV30 and J usage is TRBJ2-3; TRBD1 agrees at 7 bases. Germline V gives CDR1 GTSNPN, CDR2 SVGIG (reference sequence). The CDR3 covers 15 residues. V shed 0 bases, J shed 1 base, and the junction held 4 bases outside the gene matches. CDR3 region: CAWSVQRGRTDTQYF. As DNA, the CDR3 is TGTGCCTGGAGTGTACAGAGGGGGCGCACAGATACGCAGTATTTT.

J is TRBJ2-7 and V is TRBV2, with 9 bases that match TRBD1. V shed 6 bases and J 3 bases; nucleotides not matched to a gene: 3. The CDR3 has 13 residues. In germline, CDR1 is SNHLY, CDR2 FYNNEI. CDR3 amino acids: CASRGQGFYEQYF. The CDR3 DNA is TGTGCCAGCAGGGGACAGGGATTCTACGAGCAGTACTTC.

The rearrangement joins TRBV2 to TRBJ2-3; 7 bases fit TRBD2. The J segment lost 4 bases and the V segment lost 7 bases, leaving 8 bases of the junction unmatched. The CDR3 runs to 14 residues. Per germline, CDR1 SNHLY and CDR2 FYNNEI. The CDR3 loop reads CASMNGAGADTQYF. DNA for the CDR3: TGTGCCAGCATGAACGGGGCGGGAGCAGATACGCAGTATTTT. Complete variable domain (other parts from reference TRBV2 and TRBJ2-3): EPEVTQTPSHQVTQMGQEVILRCVPISNHLYFYWYRQILGQKVEFLVSFYNNEISEKSEIFDDQFSVERPDGSNFTLKIRSTKLEDSAMYFCASMNGAGADTQYFGPGTRLTVL.

This rearrangement joins TRBV6-5 to TRBJ2-2, with 10 positions matching TRBD1. After removal of 8 bases from V and 4 bases from J, the junction contained 1 base not matched to a gene. The CDR3 is made up of 13 amino acids. Germline CDR1 MNHEY, CDR2 SVGAGI. The CDR3 is CASRDRGTGELFF. The DNA for the CDR3 is TGTGCCAGCCGGGACAGGGGCACCGGGGAGCTGTTTTTT.

The V call is TRBV27, the J call TRBJ2-1; TRBD2 matches 9 bases. V gave up 10 bases and J gave up 7 bases; unmatched junction bases: 11. Germline CDR1 reads MNHEY; CDR2 reads SMNVEV (reference sequence). CDR3 length: 14 amino acids. For the CDR3, the DNA is TGTGCCACCCAGCGGGGGGAACGGGTAAATGAGCAGTTCTTC. It specifies CATQRGERVNEQFF.

The rearrangement joins TRBV6-2 or TRBV6-3 to TRBJ1-1; D not certain. Germline assignment: CDR1 MNHEY and CDR2 SVGEGT. Trimming stripped 6 bases from V and 1 base from J, with 15 bases between. The CDR3 covers 15 residues. The CDR3 is CASSQISRQNTEAFF. In nucleotides, the CDR3 is TGTGCCAGCAGCCAAATATCTCGACAGAACACTGAAGCTTTCTTT.

This sequence joins TRBV11-2 and TRBJ2-2; 11 bases are a match to TRBD2. V lost 4 bases to trimming and J lost 2 bases; unmatched junction nucleotides: 3. Germline V lookup: CDR1 SGHAT, CDR2 FQNNGV. The CDR3 contains 16 residues. Written as DNA, the CDR3 is TGTGCCAGCAGCTCGGGACTAGCGGTTAACACCGGGGAGCTGTTTTTT. It translates to CASSSGLAVNTGELFF.

V and J are TRBV19 and TRBJ2-1, with D possibly being TRBD2 (6 bases). V lost 6 bases and J 6 bases, leaving 18 bases between the germline ends. The CDR3 runs 15 residues. Germline V gene data show CDR1 as LNHDA and CDR2 as SQIVND (reference sequence). CDR3 amino acids: CASRVEGGALNEQFF. The CDR3 region has the DNA TGTGCCAGTAGGGTTGAGGGAGGTGCCCTCAATGAGCAGTTCTTC.

The chain couples TRBV30 to TRBJ1-2; 9 positions match TRBD1. The CDR3 runs 14 residues. Germline V gives CDR1 GTSNPN, CDR2 SVGIG (reference sequence). V dropped 5 bases and J dropped 5; count of bases not matched to a gene: 9. CDR3 DNA sequence: TGTGCCTGGGGGACAGGGCAGAGCGAGTATGGCTACACCTTC. Amino acids: CAWGTGQSEYGYTF. Full variable domain (rest looked up from reference TRBV30 and TRBJ1-2): SQTIHQWPATLVQPVGSPLSLECTVEGTSNPNLYWYRQAAGRGLQLLFYSVGIGQISSEVPQNLSASRPQDRQFILSSKKLLLSDSGFYLCAWGTGQSEYGYTFGSGTRLTVV.

The V call is TRBV19, the J call TRBJ2-7; D is unclear. Trimming cost V 2 bases and J 0 bases, with 5 bases left between them. The CDR3 is made up of 13 amino acids. CDR1 is LNHDA, CDR2 SQIVND, per germline (reference sequence). The CDR3 sequence is CASSISVSYEQYF. The CDR3 DNA sequence: TGTGCCAGTAGTATATCAGTCTCCTACGAGCAGTACTTC.

This clone is a singleton in its sample. This rearrangement joins TRBV2 to TRBJ1-2; 8 bases are a match to TRBD1. The CDR3 totals 16 residues. Germline V gene sequence: CDR1 SNHLY, CDR2 FYNNEI. Trimming cost V 3 bases and J 6 bases; bases outside gene matches: 12. The CDR3 loop is CASSDTRAGGADGYTF. CDR3 nucleotide sequence: TGTGCCAGCAGTGATACCCGGGCAGGGGGCGCCGATGGCTACACCTTC.

This chain connects TRBV6-5 to TRBJ2-3; tentative D call: TRBD1 (6 bases). V was pared by 6 bases and J by 4 bases, with 8 bases between. Germline CDR1 reads MNHEY; CDR2 reads SVGAGI. The CDR3 consists of 12 residues. The CDR3: CASRDSPDTQYF. The CDR3 DNA reads as TGTGCCAGCAGGGACAGTCCAGATACGCAGTATTTT.

The chain recombines TRBV10-3 with TRBJ2-5; 10 bases are shared with TRBD2. V shed 6 bases, J shed 3 bases, and the junction held 4 bases outside the gene matches. The CDR3 length is 14 residues. The germline CDR1 and CDR2 sequences are ENHRY and SYGVKD. For the CDR3, the DNA is TGTGCCATCAGACCCGGACTAGCGGAAGAGACCCAGTACTTC. It specifies CAIRPGLAEETQYF.

J is TRBJ2-7 and V is TRBV11-2; D gene unclear. The germline gives CDR1 SGHAT, CDR2 FQNNGV. The CDR3 extends over 11 amino acids. The V gene lost 1 base and the J gene lost 8 bases, with 6 bases spanning the gap. CDR3 residues: CASSLGVKQYF. CDR3 nucleotide sequence: TGTGCCAGCAGCTTAGGAGTAAAGCAGTACTTC.